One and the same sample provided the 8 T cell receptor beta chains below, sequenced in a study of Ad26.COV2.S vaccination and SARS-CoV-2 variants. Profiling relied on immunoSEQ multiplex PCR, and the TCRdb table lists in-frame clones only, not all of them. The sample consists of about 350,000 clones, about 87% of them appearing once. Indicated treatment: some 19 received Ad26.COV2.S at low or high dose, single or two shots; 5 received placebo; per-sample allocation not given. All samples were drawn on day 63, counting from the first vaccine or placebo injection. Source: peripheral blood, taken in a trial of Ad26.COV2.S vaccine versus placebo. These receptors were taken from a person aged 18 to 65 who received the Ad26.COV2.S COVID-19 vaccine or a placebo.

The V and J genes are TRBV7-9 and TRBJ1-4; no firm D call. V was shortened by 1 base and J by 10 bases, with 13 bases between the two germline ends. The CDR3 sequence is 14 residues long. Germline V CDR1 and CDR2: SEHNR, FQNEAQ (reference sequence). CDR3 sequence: CASSLDTHEGKLFF. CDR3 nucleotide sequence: TGTGCCAGCAGCTTAGATACCCACGAAGGAAAACTGTTTTTT.

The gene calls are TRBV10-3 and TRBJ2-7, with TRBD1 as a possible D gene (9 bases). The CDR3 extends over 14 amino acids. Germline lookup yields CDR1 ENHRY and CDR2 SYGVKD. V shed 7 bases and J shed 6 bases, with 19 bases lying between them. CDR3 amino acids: CAITRGGQGSEQYF. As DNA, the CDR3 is TGTGCCATCACCCGGGGGGGACAGGGCTCCGAGCAGTACTTC.

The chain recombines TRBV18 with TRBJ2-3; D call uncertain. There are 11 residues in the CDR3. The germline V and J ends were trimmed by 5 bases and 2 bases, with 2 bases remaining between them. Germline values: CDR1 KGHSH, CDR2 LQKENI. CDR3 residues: CASSTTDTQYF. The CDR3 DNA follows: TGTGCCAGCTCAACCACAGATACGCAGTATTTT.

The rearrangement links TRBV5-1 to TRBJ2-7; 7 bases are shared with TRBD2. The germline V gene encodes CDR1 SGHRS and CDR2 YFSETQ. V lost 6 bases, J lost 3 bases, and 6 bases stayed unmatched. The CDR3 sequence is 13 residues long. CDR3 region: CASNLAVFYEQYF. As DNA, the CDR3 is TGCGCCAGCAACCTAGCGGTTTTCTACGAGCAGTACTTC.

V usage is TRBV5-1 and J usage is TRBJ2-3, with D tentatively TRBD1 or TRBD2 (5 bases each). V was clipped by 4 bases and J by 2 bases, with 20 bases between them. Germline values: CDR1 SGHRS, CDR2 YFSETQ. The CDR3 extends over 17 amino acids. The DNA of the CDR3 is TGCGCCAGCAGCCGGTCGGGGCAGAAAGAGTACACAGATACGCAGTATTTT. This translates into CASSRSGQKEYTDTQYF. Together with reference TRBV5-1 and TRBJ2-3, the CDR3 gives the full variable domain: KAGVTQTPRYLIKTRGQQVTLSCSPISGHRSVSWYQQTPGQGLQFLFEYFSETQRNKGNFPGRFSGRQFSNSRSEMNVSTLELGDSALYLCASSRSGQKEYTDTQYFGPGTRLTVL.

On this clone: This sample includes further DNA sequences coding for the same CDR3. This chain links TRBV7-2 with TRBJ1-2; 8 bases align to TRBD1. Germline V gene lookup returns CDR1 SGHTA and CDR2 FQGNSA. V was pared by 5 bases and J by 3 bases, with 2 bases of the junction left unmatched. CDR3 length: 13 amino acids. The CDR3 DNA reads TGTGCCAGCAGCCTGGACAGGGACTATGGCTACACCTTC. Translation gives CASSLDRDYGYTF.

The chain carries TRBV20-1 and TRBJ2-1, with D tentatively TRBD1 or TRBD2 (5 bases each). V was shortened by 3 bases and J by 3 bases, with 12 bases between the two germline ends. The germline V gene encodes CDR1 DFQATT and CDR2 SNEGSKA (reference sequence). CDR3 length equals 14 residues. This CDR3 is CSASPGPNYNEQFF. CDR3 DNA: TGCAGTGCTAGTCCGGGACCCAACTACAATGAGCAGTTCTTC.

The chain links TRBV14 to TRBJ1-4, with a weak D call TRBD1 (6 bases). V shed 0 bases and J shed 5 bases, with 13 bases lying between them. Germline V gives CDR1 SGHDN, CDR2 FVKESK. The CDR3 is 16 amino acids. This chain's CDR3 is CASSQESPGVNEKLFF. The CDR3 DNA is TGTGCCAGCAGCCAAGAATCCCCAGGGGTGAATGAAAAACTGTTTTTT.